Listed below are T cell receptor beta chains from one sample, sequenced in a study of siplizumab effects on memory and regulatory T cells. Sequenced by immunoSEQ multiplex PCR; TCRdb stores in-frame clones only, minus some. The sample contains roughly 56,000 clones, just over 95% of which appear only once. The sequenced material came from naive CD8+ T cells sorted from blood. Every receptor here comes from a human donor in good health. Both conserved end residues are part of each CDR3. Fields, in order: V gene, clone size, J gene, CDR3 protein. A clone size is listed for some rows: how often the clone was seen (once, few, many), or a class if it is expanded.

V gene: TRBV29-1
clone size: -
J gene: TRBJ1-2
CDR3 protein: CSVDVGTGLVYGYTF

V gene: TRBV30
clone size: -
J gene: TRBJ2-3
CDR3 protein: CAWSRLVGEGDTQYF

V gene: TRBV5-4
clone size: -
J gene: TRBJ2-7
CDR3 protein: CASSSRDRVYEQYF

V gene: TRBV30
clone size: -
J gene: TRBJ2-1
CDR3 protein: CAWTGLAGAHNEQFF

V gene: TRBV7-9
clone size: once
J gene: TRBJ2-5
CDR3 protein: CASSLEGYRETQYF

V gene: TRBV10-3
clone size: -
J gene: TRBJ2-7
CDR3 protein: CAISEQPGSYEQYF

V gene: TRBV30
clone size: -
J gene: TRBJ2-6
CDR3 protein: CAWSPGGANVLTF

V gene: TRBV7-3
clone size: -
J gene: TRBJ2-3
CDR3 protein: CASSLGAGVGNTQYF

V gene: TRBV30
clone size: -
J gene: TRBJ2-2
CDR3 protein: CAWSPGTTNTGELFF

V gene: TRBV7-2
clone size: once
J gene: TRBJ2-7
CDR3 protein: CASSFAGTAYEQYF

V gene: TRBV9
clone size: -
J gene: TRBJ1-2
CDR3 protein: CASSGRGQWGQPIEEGYGYTF

V gene: TRBV10-3
clone size: -
J gene: TRBJ2-3
CDR3 protein: CAISEGLAGGISTDTQYF

V gene: TRBV29-1
clone size: -
J gene: TRBJ2-1
CDR3 protein: CSVRQGVEQFF

V gene: TRBV6-5
clone size: -
J gene: TRBJ2-5
CDR3 protein: CASSSTSRQIRETQYF

V gene: TRBV5-6
clone size: -
J gene: TRBJ2-7
CDR3 protein: CASSLATGAPYEQYF

V gene: TRBV6-6
clone size: -
J gene: TRBJ2-7
CDR3 protein: CATQQGREQYF

V gene: TRBV11-2
clone size: -
J gene: TRBJ2-2
CDR3 protein: CAIMGSTGELFF

V gene: TRBV7-2
clone size: -
J gene: TRBJ1-1
CDR3 protein: CASSWGPRDTEAFF

V gene: TRBV13
clone size: -
J gene: TRBJ2-7
CDR3 protein: CASSFLTGGIGQYF

V gene: TRBV6-5
clone size: -
J gene: TRBJ1-1
CDR3 protein: CASSYSGGNTEAFF

V gene: TRBV5-1
clone size: -
J gene: TRBJ2-1
CDR3 protein: CASSLEGSYNEQFF

V gene: TRBV10-1
clone size: -
J gene: TRBJ1-1
CDR3 protein: CASSETPGMNTEAFF

V gene: TRBV7-7
clone size: -
J gene: TRBJ2-1
CDR3 protein: CASSPGGPPNEQFF

V gene: TRBV14
clone size: -
J gene: TRBJ2-1
CDR3 protein: CASSFGHIYNEQFF

V gene: TRBV28
clone size: -
J gene: TRBJ2-1
CDR3 protein: CASSLEENSYNEQFF

V gene: TRBV27
clone size: -
J gene: TRBJ1-5
CDR3 protein: CASSLGQGVNQPQHF

V gene: TRBV4-2
clone size: -
J gene: TRBJ2-3
CDR3 protein: CASSQSLSRRGTDTQYF

V gene: TRBV9
clone size: -
J gene: TRBJ2-5
CDR3 protein: CASSVEGAGGETQYF

V gene: TRBV28
clone size: -
J gene: TRBJ2-3
CDR3 protein: CASSLYPSSSGRTDTQYF

V gene: TRBV7-6
clone size: -
J gene: TRBJ2-7
CDR3 protein: CASSLIPESYEQYF

V gene: TRBV11-3
clone size: -
J gene: TRBJ2-1
CDR3 protein: CASSLDGGTSGIYNEQFF

V gene: TRBV2
clone size: -
J gene: TRBJ2-1
CDR3 protein: CASTPGGPSNEQFF

V gene: TRBV25-1
clone size: -
J gene: TRBJ2-7
CDR3 protein: CASSESLLEQYF

V gene: TRBV28
clone size: -
J gene: TRBJ2-7
CDR3 protein: CATSVAGDLYEQYF

V gene: TRBV27
clone size: once
J gene: TRBJ1-1
CDR3 protein: CASSFFSGTEAFF

V gene: TRBV28
clone size: -
J gene: TRBJ2-7
CDR3 protein: CASRNLESPYEQYF

V gene: TRBV27
clone size: -
J gene: TRBJ2-1
CDR3 protein: CASSPGTSGSVDEQFF

V gene: TRBV10-1
clone size: -
J gene: TRBJ2-3
CDR3 protein: CASMRLIGTDTQYF

V gene: TRBV7-9
clone size: -
J gene: TRBJ2-1
CDR3 protein: CASSPPSGRVGEQFF

V gene: TRBV6-1
clone size: -
J gene: TRBJ2-7
CDR3 protein: CASTTPGEGGYEQYF

V gene: TRBV7-6
clone size: -
J gene: TRBJ2-1
CDR3 protein: CASSHPGLAESSSYNEQFF

V gene: TRBV7-3
clone size: -
J gene: TRBJ2-1
CDR3 protein: CASSPVAGPSYNEQFF

V gene: TRBV27
clone size: -
J gene: TRBJ2-3
CDR3 protein: CASSPWTSGRARDTQYF

V gene: TRBV4-3
clone size: -
J gene: TRBJ1-1
CDR3 protein: CASSLHGGTEAFF

V gene: TRBV7-2
clone size: -
J gene: TRBJ1-1
CDR3 protein: CASSPGQGAEAFF